This T cell receptor (beta chain) comes out of a study of cytomegalovirus exposure and HLA in healthy donors. 13 Jbeta primers and 60 Vbeta primers were used for the PCR. TCRdb keeps only in-frame clones here, not all; method: immunoSEQ multiplex PCR. In the table there are roughly 200,000 clones, 70% to 80% of which are singletons. Regarding the study as a whole: Most of the CMV-associated TCR beta chains (in a later analysis) appeared to be HLA-restricted. The authors listed 180 or so TCR beta chains as cytomegalovirus-associated. Relative to the approximately 630-donor mean, N-insertions were reportedly fewer in an Asian-associated ancestry cluster in a later analysis. About 87% or about 30% of the time was how often most TCR beta V segments were productive, according to an earlier analysis.

Regarding this clone: Its antigen remains unknown.

Per the germline V gene, CDR1 is KGHSH and CDR2 is LQKENI. This CDR3 spans 17 amino acids. The V gene lost 3 bases and the J gene lost 0 bases, with 18 bases spanning the gap. The TCR comes from a woman aged 30 to 39 in good health and CMV-seronegative. J is TRBJ2-7 and V is TRBV18; perhaps TRBD1 as D (5 bases). Sequenced material: PBMCs. CDR3: CASSPQGRGRSSYEQYF. The DNA for the CDR3 is TGTGCCAGCTCACCCCAGGGTAGGGGCCGAAGCTCCTACGAGCAGTACTTC.